A single sample is the source of the 26 T cell receptor beta chains below, sequenced in a study of shared clonotypes between healthy human individuals. Some clones are missing from TCRdb's copy, which holds only in-frame ones; the method was immunoSEQ multiplex PCR. Of over a million clones in the sample, around three quarters were seen once. The sample was memory CD4+ T cells from PBMCs. Subset reported: CD45RA-negative fraction. These receptors came from a man aged 18 to 29 in good health. Some clones in this sample may be carry-over from other donors' samples.

V and J are TRBV20-1 and TRBJ2-5; no reliable D call. The length of the CDR3 is 11 residues. Germline values: CDR1 DFQATT, CDR2 SNEGSKA (reference sequence). DNA of the CDR3: TGCAGCAAGGCGTCCCCAGAGACCCAGTACTTC. This encodes CSKASPETQYF.

This rearrangement joins TRBV10-3 to TRBJ1-2; TRBD1 agrees at 7 bases. V was pared by 3 bases and J by 7 bases, with 8 bases of the junction left unmatched. CDR1 and CDR2 from the germline V gene are ENHRY and SYGVKD. The CDR3 is 14 amino acids. Written as DNA, the CDR3 is TGTGCCATCAGTGAAGTGACAGGGTCGGGTGGCTACACCTTC. This translates into CAISEVTGSGGYTF.

CDR3 coding DNA: TGTGCCAGCAGCTTGGGCGGTATTGGAAACACCATATATTTT. It encodes CASSLGGIGNTIYF. The chain has TRBV7-2 and TRBJ1-3; D is unclear. Per the germline V gene, CDR1 is SGHTA and CDR2 is FQGNSA. The CDR3 sequence is 14 residues long. V lost 3 bases to trimming and J lost 3 bases, with 9 bases between them.

This clone was observed once. A far larger clone is one base from this, pointing to a likely read error. This sample includes further DNA sequences coding for the same CDR3. DNA for the CDR3: TGTGCCTGGAGTGTACGGGGTGATAGTAATCAGCCCCAGCATTTT. Its translation: CAWSVRGDSNQPQHF. J is TRBJ1-5 and V is TRBV30; D not certain. V gave up 0 bases and J gave up 4 bases, with 13 bases separating them. The CDR3 extends over 15 amino acids. In germline, CDR1 is GTSNPN, CDR2 SVGIG (reference sequence).

CDR3 DNA sequence: TGCAGCGGTTACAGGGGGCCCGACACTGAAGCTTTCTTT. Translated: CSGYRGPDTEAFF. The rearrangement joins TRBV29-1 to TRBJ1-1, with TRBD1 matching 9 bases. The CDR3 is made up of 13 amino acids. With 7 bases clipped from V and 3 bases from J, the junction kept 6 bases outside the gene matches. CDR1 is SQVTM, CDR2 ANQGSEA, per germline. The whole variable domain, filled in from reference TRBV29-1 and TRBJ1-1, reads SAVISQKPSRDICQRGTSLTIQCQVDSQVTMMFWYRQQPGQSLTLIATANQGSEATYESGFVIDKFPISRPNLTFSTLTVSNMSPEDSSIYLCSGYRGPDTEAFFGQGTRLTVV.

The chain is built from TRBV5-1 and TRBJ2-1; 10 nucleotides align to TRBD2. The germline CDR1 and CDR2 sequences are SGHRS and YFSETQ. This CDR3 contains 13 residues. Trimming removed 5 bases from V and 4 bases from J; junction bases left unmatched: 0. For the CDR3, the DNA is TGCGCCAGCAGACTAGCGGGGTACAATGAGCAGTTCTTC. This sequence encodes CASRLAGYNEQFF.

This sequence joins TRBV2 and TRBJ1-2; D possibly corresponds to TRBD1 (5 bases). This CDR3 spans 12 amino acids. The germline CDR1 and CDR2 sequences are SNHLY and FYNNEI. Deletions cut 4 bases from V and 8 bases from J, with 11 bases between. The CDR3: CASSAGDDGYTF. The CDR3 bases are TGTGCCAGCAGTGCCGGGGACGACGGCTACACCTTC.

In this sample, this clone turned up once. The rearrangement uses TRBV7-3 and TRBJ2-3; TRBD1 matches at 12 bases. The V gene end was trimmed by 5 bases and the J gene end by 1 base; junction bases not matched to a gene: 4. The length of the CDR3 is 16 residues. In germline, CDR1 is SGHTA, CDR2 FQGTGA. Here the CDR3 reads CASSAGQGAGTDTQYF. In DNA form, the CDR3 reads TGTGCCAGCAGCGCGGGACAGGGGGCAGGCACAGATACGCAGTATTTT. Full variable domain (missing parts from reference TRBV7-3 and TRBJ2-3): GAGVSQTPSNKVTEKGKYVELRCDPISGHTALYWYRQSLGQGPEFLIYFQGTGAADDSGLPNDRFFAVRPEGSVSTLKIQRTERGDSAVYLCASSAGQGAGTDTQYFGPGTRLTVL.

This clone was seen only once. This chain links TRBV5-1 with TRBJ2-1; either TRBD1 or TRBD2 may supply D (6 bases each). Trimming cost V 4 bases and J 8 bases, with 10 bases left between them. This CDR3 region has 12 residues. Germline V gene lookup returns CDR1 SGHRS and CDR2 YFSETQ. The CDR3 loop reads CASSPRGDEQFF. The CDR3 nucleotides read TGCGCCAGCAGCCCGAGGGGGGATGAGCAGTTCTTC.

This rearrangement joins TRBV4-3 to TRBJ2-7, with a possible D match to TRBD1 (6 bases). The germline V gene has CDR1 LGHNA and CDR2 YSLEER. The CDR3 runs 14 residues. The V and J ends lost 2 bases and 5 bases respectively, with 13 bases between them. The CDR3 bases are TGCGCCAGCAGCCAACTACAGGGTGGTGACGAGCAGTACTTC. Protein product: CASSQLQGGDEQYF.

This clone has only one observation. Other DNA variants within this sample encode the same CDR3. The chain combines TRBV19 with TRBJ2-3; no reliable D call. The CDR3 has 13 residues. Germline CDR1 and CDR2: LNHDA and SQIVND (reference sequence). With 1 base removed from V and 3 bases from J, the gap between germline ends came to 5 bases. CDR3 sequence reads: CASSIGRTDTQYF. In DNA form, the CDR3 reads TGTGCCAGTAGTATAGGAAGGACAGATACGCAGTATTTT.

The rearrangement joins TRBV27 to TRBJ1-2; D might be TRBD1 (6 bases). The CDR3 is 14 amino acids. The germline V gene has CDR1 MNHEY and CDR2 SMNVEV (reference sequence). Trimming removed 5 bases at V and 8 bases at J, with 18 bases between. The CDR3 DNA reads TGTGCCAGCAGTGGTCGGACAGCCTCGAAAGGCTACACCTTC. Translation gives CASSGRTASKGYTF.

Comments on this clone: In the same sample, other DNA sequences code for this CDR3. The CDR3 loop reads CAWSLDRNYGYTF. The CDR3 DNA is TGTGCCTGGAGTCTGGACAGAAACTATGGCTACACCTTC. This rearrangement joins TRBV30 to TRBJ1-2, with D possibly TRBD1 on 6 matching bases. This CDR3 comprises 13 residues. Trimming left V 2 bases short and J 2 bases short, with 9 bases between. Germline V lookup: CDR1 GTSNPN, CDR2 SVGIG (reference sequence).

The chain combines TRBV11-2 with TRBJ1-1; TRBD1 is a possible D gene (5 bases). The V gene's germline CDR1 is SGHAT and CDR2 FQNNGV. The V gene lost 5 bases and the J gene lost 4 bases, with 11 bases spanning the gap. This CDR3 spans 13 amino acids. CDR3 in amino acids: CASSTAGGTEAFF. In DNA form, the CDR3 reads TGTGCCAGCAGCACCGCGGGGGGCACTGAAGCTTTCTTT.

This chain links TRBV7-8 with TRBJ2-1; 7 positions agree with TRBD2. V dropped 5 bases and J dropped 6; count of bases not matched to a gene: 7. Per germline, CDR1 SGHVS and CDR2 FQNEAQ. The CDR3 length is 14 residues. This CDR3 is CASSRGRGANEQFF. Here the CDR3 DNA reads TGTGCCAGCAGCCGAGGGAGGGGTGCCAATGAGCAGTTCTTC.

The J gene is TRBJ2-1, the V gene TRBV5-1; the D call may be TRBD1 or TRBD2 (6 bases each). V was clipped by 4 bases and J by 3 bases, with 11 bases between them. The germline gives CDR1 SGHRS, CDR2 YFSETQ. The CDR3 spans 14 residues. CDR3 sequence (DNA): TGCGCCAGCAGCCCGGGGGCCCTCTACAATGAGCAGTTCTTC. Residues: CASSPGALYNEQFF.

V gene TRBV21-1 combines with J gene TRBJ1-3. TRBV21-1 is designated a pseudogene. CDR3 length: 15 amino acids. The CDR3 coding sequence is TGTGCCAGCAGCAAAATAGGGAGGGGGGAGGACACCATATATTTT. The encoded protein is CASSKIGRGEDTIYF.

Written as DNA, the CDR3 is TGTGCCAGCAGCTTAGCTGGACCGGGCGAGCAGTACTTC. This gives the protein CASSLAGPGEQYF. The gene calls are TRBV7-2 and TRBJ2-7; D gene uncertain. Germline values: CDR1 SGHTA, CDR2 FQGNSA. The V end was cut by 0 bases, the J end by 6 bases, with 9 bases between. The CDR3 runs to 13 residues.

This clone was seen only once. This chain uses TRBV19 with TRBJ2-1; 11 bases are a match to TRBD2. The CDR3 extends over 15 amino acids. V dropped 7 bases and J dropped 7; count of bases not matched to a gene: 9. The germline V gene encodes CDR1 LNHDA and CDR2 SQIVND (reference sequence). The CDR3, as DNA: TGTGCCAGTATGACAACTAGCGGGAGAAGGAATGAGCAGTTCTTC. Translating gives CASMTTSGRRNEQFF.

The table lists this clone with a count of one. Additional DNA sequences in this sample encode the identical CDR3. The V gene is TRBV29-1, the J gene TRBJ2-5, with 7 bases lining up with TRBD2. Trimming removed 4 bases from V and 4 bases from J; junction bases left unmatched: 3. This CDR3 spans 12 amino acids. CDR1 and CDR2 (germline): SQVTM, ANQGSEA. The CDR3 here is CSVVSGGETQYF. The CDR3 DNA is TGCAGCGTTGTTTCGGGGGGAGAGACCCAGTACTTC.

The rearrangement joins TRBV7-2 to TRBJ2-5; D is perhaps TRBD2 (6 bases). V was shortened by 4 bases and J by 8 bases, with 14 bases between the two germline ends. Germline lookup yields CDR1 SGHTA and CDR2 FQGNSA. The CDR3 is made up of 13 amino acids. The DNA for the CDR3 is TGTGCCAGCAGCTCGGACTGGGGAGGCACCCAGTACTTC. Amino acids: CASSSDWGGTQYF.

V is TRBV5-6 and J is TRBJ2-7; D tentatively reads TRBD1 or TRBD2 (5 bases each). V was trimmed by 4 bases and J by 1 base, leaving 18 bases between them. The CDR3 runs 16 residues. Germline CDR1 is SGHDT and CDR2 is YYEEEE. CDR3 nucleotides: TGTGCCAGCAGCCTACACCCTGGGACGGCTTCCTACGAGCAGTACTTC. Encoded protein: CASSLHPGTASYEQYF.

The chain combines TRBV28 with TRBJ1-1, with D hard to call. The CDR3 contains 8 residues. Germline loops: CDR1 MDHEN, CDR2 SYDVKM. The CDR3 region is CAYGEAFF. The CDR3 coding sequence is TGTGCATATGGTGAAGCTTTCTTT.

The CDR3 protein is CASSRSTGMSNQPQHF. Here the CDR3 DNA reads TGTGCCAGTAGTAGATCAACAGGGATGAGCAATCAGCCCCAGCATTTT. The V and J genes are TRBV19 and TRBJ1-5; D is perhaps TRBD1 (6 bases). Germline CDR1 and CDR2: LNHDA and SQIVND (reference sequence). Trimming cost V 4 bases and J 1 base, with 14 bases left between them. The CDR3 totals 16 residues.

J is TRBJ2-1 and V is TRBV7-9; a weak D match, TRBD2 (6 bases). The CDR3 spans 15 residues. Trimming pared 2 bases from V and 6 bases from J, leaving 14 bases between. In germline, CDR1 is SEHNR, CDR2 FQNEAQ (reference sequence). CDR3 coding DNA: TGTGCCAGCAGCTTACGGGAGCTGAGCTCCAATGAGCAGTTCTTC. Its translation is CASSLRELSSNEQFF.

V usage is TRBV10-3 and J usage is TRBJ1-4, with 7 positions matching TRBD1. Trimming took 6 bases from V and 3 from J; bases not matched to a gene: 4. The V gene's germline CDR1 is ENHRY and CDR2 SYGVKD. The CDR3 covers 14 residues. The CDR3: CAISPTGANEKLFF. The CDR3 DNA is TGTGCCATCAGCCCCACAGGGGCTAATGAAAAACTGTTTTTT.